These 29 T cell receptor beta chains came from one sample sequenced in a study of shared clonotypes between healthy human individuals. Method: immunoSEQ multiplex PCR; TCRdb's copy keeps in-frame clones and lacks some. Of about 2.3 million clones listed, roughly 92% are singletons. The sample was naive CD4+ T cells from PBMCs. Subset: CD45RA+ positively selected. These receptors all come from a man aged 18 to 35 in good health. Some clones in this sample may be carry-over from other donors' samples.

The rearrangement joins TRBV4-1 to TRBJ2-5, with D tentatively TRBD2 (5 bases). The germline V gene has CDR1 MGHRA and CDR2 YSYEKL. V lost 3 bases to trimming and J lost 9 bases, with 26 bases between them. The CDR3 runs 17 residues. This CDR3 reads CASSQPTDPSTKRAQYF. In DNA form, the CDR3 reads TGCGCCAGCAGCCAGCCCACGGACCCGAGTACCAAGAGGGCCCAGTACTTC.

This chain joins TRBV7-2 and TRBJ1-1; weak D call: TRBD1 (5 bases). Trimming took 5 bases from V and 2 from J, leaving 15 bases between them. CDR3 length equals 15 residues. Germline-derived CDR1 and CDR2 are SGHTA and FQGNSA. CDR3 coding DNA: TGTGCCAGCAGCGGAGGCAGGGTGGGTAACACTGAAGCTTTCTTT. It yields the protein CASSGGRVGNTEAFF.

This clone was found once. The chain is built from TRBV6-1 and TRBJ2-5; TRBD2 aligns across 8 bases. The CDR3 loop spans 15 amino acids. With 5 bases clipped from V and 3 bases from J, the junction kept 8 bases outside the gene matches. Germline V gives CDR1 MNHNS, CDR2 SASEGT. The CDR3 protein is CASSQQTSGEETQYF. In DNA, the CDR3 is TGTGCCAGCAGTCAGCAAACTAGCGGAGAAGAGACCCAGTACTTC.

The chain carries TRBV7-3 and TRBJ2-6; D unclear. This CDR3 has 13 amino acids. From germline, CDR1 is SGHTA and CDR2 FQGTGA. V lost 5 bases, J lost 0 bases, and 2 bases lay in between. For the CDR3, the DNA is TGTGCCAGCAGCGACTCTGGGGCCAACGTCCTGACTTTC. Its protein product is CASSDSGANVLTF.

This rearrangement joins TRBV7-9 to TRBJ2-1; the match to TRBD2 covers 7 bases. The V gene's germline CDR1 is SEHNR and CDR2 FQNEAQ (reference sequence). This CDR3 has 14 amino acids. The V and J ends lost 5 bases and 8 bases, in that order; junction bases with no gene match: 9. CDR3 in amino acids: CASSPRRAGDEQFF. For the CDR3, the DNA is TGTGCCAGCAGCCCCCGACGGGCGGGAGATGAGCAGTTCTTC.

This chain joins TRBV5-1 and TRBJ2-1, with D hard to call. The V and J ends lost 4 bases and 5 bases respectively, with 13 bases between them. The CDR3 length is 14 residues. Looked up from germline, CDR1 is SGHRS and CDR2 is YFSETQ. Here the CDR3 DNA reads TGCGCCAGCAGCCCCGAGACTCCTAACAATGAGCAGTTCTTC. Translating it yields CASSPETPNNEQFF.

The V call is TRBV19, the J call TRBJ2-3, with D possibly TRBD2 on 5 matching bases. Trimming left V 1 base short and J 1 base short, with 12 bases between. CDR3 length: 16 residues. CDR1 and CDR2 (germline): LNHDA, SQIVND (reference sequence). CDR3 loop: CASSIGSLAGTDTQYF. As DNA, the CDR3 is TGTGCCAGTAGTATAGGATCCCTAGCTGGCACAGATACGCAGTATTTT.

V usage is TRBV27 and J usage is TRBJ1-2; TRBD1 matches 7 bases. V lost 2 bases and J lost 11; bases outside the gene matches: 11. Looked up from germline, CDR1 is MNHEY and CDR2 is SMNVEV (reference sequence). There are 14 residues in the CDR3. The CDR3 region has the DNA TGTGCCAGCAGTTTAGTAACAGGGGAGGGAGGTTACACCTTC. Translating it yields CASSLVTGEGGYTF.

In the case of this clone: Other nucleotide sequences in the sample specify the same CDR3. The chain is built from TRBV19 and TRBJ1-5, with D perhaps matching TRBD1 (6 bases). Trimming took 3 bases from V and 3 from J, leaving 9 bases between them. The CDR3 contains 14 residues. The germline gives CDR1 LNHDA, CDR2 SQIVND (reference sequence). The CDR3 DNA follows: TGTGCCAGTAGTATCAGGGGCGACAATCAGCCCCAGCATTTT. It yields the protein CASSIRGDNQPQHF.

The chain couples TRBV11-2 to TRBJ2-3, with 7 nucleotides matching TRBD2. With 5 bases clipped from V and 5 bases from J, the junction kept 7 bases outside the gene matches. The CDR3 has 14 residues. CDR1 SGHAT and CDR2 FQNNGV come from the germline V gene. The chain's CDR3 is CASSHRSGGDTQYF. CDR3 DNA sequence: TGTGCCAGCAGCCACAGGTCGGGGGGAGATACGCAGTATTTT.

The chain couples TRBV28 to TRBJ2-7, with TRBD2 identical over 9 bases. Germline V CDR1 and CDR2: MDHEN, SYDVKM. The CDR3 spans 13 residues. With 10 bases clipped from V and 4 bases from J, the junction kept 8 bases outside the gene matches. In nucleotides, the CDR3 is TGTGCCACAATAGCGGGAGCGTCATACGAGCAGTACTTC. Its protein is CATIAGASYEQYF.

The chain uses TRBV27 and TRBJ2-6; 8 nucleotides line up with TRBD1. The CDR3 covers 19 residues. Germline V CDR1 and CDR2: MNHEY, SMNVEV (reference sequence). The trim removed 6 bases at V and 0 bases at J, leaving 13 bases unmatched. The CDR3 sequence is CASSDKPGQAFSGANVLTF. Here the CDR3 DNA reads TGTGCCAGCAGCGACAAACCGGGACAGGCGTTCTCTGGGGCCAACGTCCTGACTTTC.

Notes on this clone: The sample contains more than one DNA sequence encoding this CDR3. V usage is TRBV7-9 and J usage is TRBJ2-5, with D possibly being TRBD1 (5 bases). Germline CDR1 is SEHNR and CDR2 is FQNEAQ (reference sequence). The CDR3 runs 13 residues. Trimming left V 5 bases short and J 3 bases short, with 10 bases between. The CDR3: CASSPVGEETQYF. The CDR3 DNA follows: TGTGCCAGCAGCCCGGTAGGGGAAGAGACCCAGTACTTC.

Comment on this clone: This specimen includes other DNA sequences encoding the same CDR3. This sequence joins TRBV7-9 and TRBJ2-7, with TRBD1 identical over 10 bases. Germline CDR1 is SEHNR and CDR2 is FQNEAQ (reference sequence). This CDR3 comprises 14 residues. The trim removed 6 bases at V and 3 bases at J, leaving 5 bases unmatched. The CDR3 DNA reads as TGTGCCAGCAGTCCTCGGACAGGGGGCTACGAGCAGTACTTC. It yields the protein CASSPRTGGYEQYF.

This chain links TRBV10-3 with TRBJ2-3, with D unresolved. Looked up from germline, CDR1 is ENHRY and CDR2 is SYGVKD. CDR3 length equals 14 residues. The V end was cut by 4 bases, the J end by 5 bases, with 13 bases between. The CDR3 region is CAISVLSGVDTQYF. CDR3 DNA sequence: TGTGCCATCAGTGTTCTATCTGGGGTAGATACGCAGTATTTT.

This sequence joins TRBV19 and TRBJ2-7, with 9 bases matching TRBD2. Germline loops: CDR1 LNHDA, CDR2 SQIVND (reference sequence). V gave up 4 bases and J gave up 2 bases; unmatched junction bases: 3. CDR3 size: 14 residues. CDR3 loop: CASSTRLAAYEQYF. Here the CDR3 DNA reads TGTGCCAGTAGTACCCGACTAGCGGCCTACGAGCAGTACTTC.

The rearrangement links TRBV5-5 to TRBJ1-2, with D possibly being TRBD1 (5 bases). This CDR3 comprises 15 residues. V lost 0 bases and J lost 2, with 11 bases in between. Germline loops: CDR1 SGHKS, CDR2 YYEKEE (reference sequence). The CDR3: CASSLAGAGNYGYTF. CDR3 sequence (DNA): TGTGCCAGCAGCTTGGCCGGGGCGGGAAACTATGGCTACACCTTC. Complete variable domain (other parts from reference TRBV5-5 and TRBJ1-2): DAGVTQSPTHLIKTRGQQVTLRCSPISGHKSVSWYQQVLGQGPQFIFQYYEKEERGRGNFPDRFSARQFPNYSSELNVNALLLGDSALYLCASSLAGAGNYGYTFGSGTRLTVV.

The V call is TRBV2, the J call TRBJ1-5; 7 nucleotides line up with TRBD1. CDR1 SNHLY and CDR2 FYNNEI come from the germline V gene. V dropped 11 bases and J dropped 6; count of bases not matched to a gene: 13. This CDR3 comprises 14 residues. DNA for the CDR3: TGTGCCGGGGGGAACGACAGGGCAGGTCAGCCCCAGCATTTT. Translation: CAGGNDRAGQPQHF.

The chain recombines TRBV11-1 with TRBJ2-2; possibly TRBD1 for D (6 bases). Trimming stripped 5 bases from V and 6 bases from J, with 19 bases between. Germline V gene data show CDR1 as SGHAT and CDR2 as FQDESV (reference sequence). The CDR3 is 16 residues long. CDR3 nucleotides: TGTGCCAGCAGCCCATACCGGACAGCCCCTGCCGGGGAGCTGTTTTTT. Encoded protein: CASSPYRTAPAGELFF.

The rearrangement joins TRBV7-2 to TRBJ2-7; D gene uncertain. Trimming cost V 2 bases and J 0 bases, with 11 bases left between them. The CDR3 length is 15 residues. CDR1 and CDR2 (germline): SGHTA, FQGNSA. DNA of the CDR3: TGTGCCAGCAGCTTATTCCTACTTGGCTCCTACGAGCAGTACTTC. Its protein product is CASSLFLLGSYEQYF.

This chain links TRBV28 with TRBJ2-1, with D uncertain. Germline-derived CDR1 and CDR2 are MDHEN and SYDVKM. The CDR3 runs to 14 residues. Trimming left V 5 bases short and J 7 bases short, with 15 bases between. The CDR3 DNA follows: TGTGCCAGCAGTCAAGTCCGCCAAACAAATGAGCAGTTCTTC. Protein sequence: CASSQVRQTNEQFF.

The J gene is TRBJ2-2, the V gene TRBV11-2; 7 positions match TRBD1. The V and J ends lost 3 bases and 0 bases, in that order; junction bases with no gene match: 4. The germline gives CDR1 SGHAT, CDR2 FQNNGV. This CDR3 has 16 amino acids. CDR3 nucleotide sequence: TGTGCCAGCAGCTTCATAACAGGGGCGAACACCGGGGAGCTGTTTTTT. Its translation is CASSFITGANTGELFF.

This rearrangement joins TRBV7-9 to TRBJ1-4, with 7 bases matching TRBD1. The CDR3 runs to 14 residues. V was clipped by 2 bases and J by 8 bases; unmatched bases: 5. Germline CDR1 reads SEHNR; CDR2 reads FQNEAQ (reference sequence). The CDR3 region has the DNA TGTGCCAGCAGCTTAAGAGGGACAGCCGAAAAACTGTTTTTT. Encoded protein: CASSLRGTAEKLFF. Full variable domain (remainder filled in from reference TRBV7-9 and TRBJ1-4): DTGVSQNPRHKITKRGQNVTFRCDPISEHNRLYWYRQTLGQGPEFLTYFQNEAQLEKSRLLSDRFSAERPKGSFSTLEIQRTEQGDSAMYLCASSLRGTAEKLFFGSGTQLSVL.

The rearrangement joins TRBV11-2 to TRBJ2-2; 7 nucleotides match TRBD1. This CDR3 comprises 18 residues. The V and J ends lost 7 bases and 5 bases, in that order; junction bases with no gene match: 19. CDR1 and CDR2 (germline): SGHAT, FQNNGV. CDR3 DNA sequence: TGTGCCAGCACCCCGACCCGCCGGGACAGATTATTTACCGGGGAGCTGTTTTTT. Protein product: CASTPTRRDRLFTGELFF.

Comments on this clone: At the DNA level, this CDR3 is encoded by other sequences in the same sample as well. The chain is built from TRBV7-2 and TRBJ2-7; maybe TRBD1 (6 bases). Trimming pared 8 bases from V and 2 bases from J, leaving 16 bases between. Per the germline V gene, CDR1 is SGHTA and CDR2 is FQGNSA. The CDR3 consists of 14 residues. The CDR3: CASSLGSGAYEQYF. The CDR3 DNA reads TGTGCCAGCTCCCTTGGGTCAGGGGCCTACGAGCAGTACTTC.

V is TRBV9 and J is TRBJ1-5; D not certain. The CDR3 length is 14 residues. In germline, CDR1 is SGDLS, CDR2 YYNGEE. Trimming took 0 bases from V and 7 from J, leaving 11 bases between them. The CDR3 reads CASSVVASRQPQHF. CDR3 in DNA: TGTGCCAGCAGCGTAGTGGCCTCTAGGCAGCCCCAGCATTTT.

The table lists this clone with a count of one. The chain employs TRBV28 and TRBJ2-3; TRBD2 is a possible D gene (5 bases). The CDR3 is 13 residues long. Germline V gene sequence: CDR1 MDHEN, CDR2 SYDVKM. V gave up 1 base and J gave up 6 bases, with 8 bases separating them. The CDR3 sequence is CASSLYGEDTQYF. CDR3 in DNA: TGTGCCAGCAGTTTATATGGGGAGGATACGCAGTATTTT.

V usage is TRBV6-1 and J usage is TRBJ1-3; 7 bases map to TRBD1. The V gene end was trimmed by 4 bases and the J gene end by 0 bases; junction bases not matched to a gene: 6. Germline-derived CDR1 and CDR2 are MNHNS and SASEGT. This CDR3 is built from 16 residues. Here the CDR3 reads CASSGTGAFSGNTIYF. The CDR3 nucleotides are TGTGCCAGCAGTGGGACAGGCGCATTCTCTGGAAACACCATATATTTT.

The chain couples TRBV18 to TRBJ1-2; D unresolved. CDR3 length equals 15 residues. Germline values: CDR1 KGHSH, CDR2 LQKENI. The V and J ends lost 0 bases and 2 bases respectively, with 10 bases between them. The CDR3 DNA sequence: TGTGCCAGCTCACCACCTAGTGGGCGCAACTATGGCTACACCTTC. Encoded protein: CASSPPSGRNYGYTF.